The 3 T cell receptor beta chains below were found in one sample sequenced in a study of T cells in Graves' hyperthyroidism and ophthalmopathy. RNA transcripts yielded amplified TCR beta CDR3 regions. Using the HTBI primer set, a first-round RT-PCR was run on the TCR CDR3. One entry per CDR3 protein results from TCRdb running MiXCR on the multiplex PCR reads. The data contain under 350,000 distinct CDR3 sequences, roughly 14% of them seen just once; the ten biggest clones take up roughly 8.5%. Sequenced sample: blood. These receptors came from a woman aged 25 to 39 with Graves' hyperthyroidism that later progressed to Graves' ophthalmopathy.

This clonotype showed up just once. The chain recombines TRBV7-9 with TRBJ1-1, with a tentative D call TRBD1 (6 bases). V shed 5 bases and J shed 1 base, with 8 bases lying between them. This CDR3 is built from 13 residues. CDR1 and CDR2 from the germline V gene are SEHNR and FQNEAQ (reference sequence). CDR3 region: CASSHRENTEAFF. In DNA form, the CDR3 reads TGTGCCAGCAGCCACAGGGAGAACACTGAAGCTTTCTTT.

This CDR3 reads CASSYRLSPTGVAETQYF. Written as DNA, the CDR3 is TGTGCCAGCAGTTACCGACTTTCCCCGACAGGGGTTGCGGAGACCCAGTACTTC. The chain employs TRBV6-2 or TRBV6-3 and TRBJ2-5, with 8 bases aligning to TRBD1. In germline, CDR1 is MNHEY, CDR2 SVGEGT. Trimming cost V 2 bases and J 5 bases; bases outside gene matches: 16. CDR3 size: 18 residues.

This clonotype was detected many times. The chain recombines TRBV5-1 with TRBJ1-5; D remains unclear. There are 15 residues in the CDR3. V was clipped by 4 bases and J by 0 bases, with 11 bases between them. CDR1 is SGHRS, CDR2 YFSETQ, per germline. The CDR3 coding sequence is TGCGCCAGCAGCCCCGAAGGAAATAGCAATCAGCCCCAGCATTTT. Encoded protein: CASSPEGNSNQPQHF.